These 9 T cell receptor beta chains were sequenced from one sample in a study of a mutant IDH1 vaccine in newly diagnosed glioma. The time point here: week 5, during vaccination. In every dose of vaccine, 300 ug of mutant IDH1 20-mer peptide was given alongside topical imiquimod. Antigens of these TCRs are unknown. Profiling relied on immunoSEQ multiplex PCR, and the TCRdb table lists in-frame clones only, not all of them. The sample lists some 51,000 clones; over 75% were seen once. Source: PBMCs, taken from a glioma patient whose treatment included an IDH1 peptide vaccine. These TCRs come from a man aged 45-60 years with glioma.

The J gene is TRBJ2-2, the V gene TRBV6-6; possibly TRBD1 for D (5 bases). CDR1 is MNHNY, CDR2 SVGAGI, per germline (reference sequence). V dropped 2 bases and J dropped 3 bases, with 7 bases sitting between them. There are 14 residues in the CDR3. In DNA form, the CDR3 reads TGTGCCAGCAGTTACGGGGCGGACACCGGGGAGCTGTTTTTT. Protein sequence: CASSYGADTGELFF.

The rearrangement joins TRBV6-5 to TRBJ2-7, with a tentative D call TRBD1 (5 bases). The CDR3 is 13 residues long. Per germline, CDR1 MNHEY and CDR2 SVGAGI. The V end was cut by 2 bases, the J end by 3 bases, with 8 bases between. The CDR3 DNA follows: TGTGCCAGCAGTTACAGGGGTGGCTACGAGCAGTACTTC. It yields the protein CASSYRGGYEQYF.

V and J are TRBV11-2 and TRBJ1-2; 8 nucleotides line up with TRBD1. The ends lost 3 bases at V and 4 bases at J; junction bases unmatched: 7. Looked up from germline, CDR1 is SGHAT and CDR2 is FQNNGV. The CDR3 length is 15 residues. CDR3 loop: CASSFGQGPTYGYTF. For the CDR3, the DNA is TGTGCCAGCAGCTTCGGACAGGGACCAACCTATGGCTACACCTTC.

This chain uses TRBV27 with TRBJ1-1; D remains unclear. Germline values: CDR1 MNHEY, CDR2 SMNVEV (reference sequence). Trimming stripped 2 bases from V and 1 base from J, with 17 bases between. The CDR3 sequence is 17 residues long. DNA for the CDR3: TGTGCCAGCAGTTTAACCACCCTTGGGGTTGGGAACACTGAAGCTTTCTTT. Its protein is CASSLTTLGVGNTEAFF.

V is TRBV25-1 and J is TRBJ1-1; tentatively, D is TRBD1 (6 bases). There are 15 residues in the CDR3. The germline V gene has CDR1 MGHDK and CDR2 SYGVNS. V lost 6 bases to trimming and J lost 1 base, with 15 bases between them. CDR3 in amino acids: CASRDPLTGNTEAFF. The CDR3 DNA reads TGTGCCAGCAGGGACCCCCTGACAGGGAACACTGAAGCTTTCTTT.

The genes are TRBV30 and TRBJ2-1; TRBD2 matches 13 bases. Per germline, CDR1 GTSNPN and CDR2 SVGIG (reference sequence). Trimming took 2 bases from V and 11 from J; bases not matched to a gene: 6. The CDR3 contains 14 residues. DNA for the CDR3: TGTGCCTGGAGTCCCGGGACTAGCGGGGACCAGCAGTTCTTC. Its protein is CAWSPGTSGDQQFF.

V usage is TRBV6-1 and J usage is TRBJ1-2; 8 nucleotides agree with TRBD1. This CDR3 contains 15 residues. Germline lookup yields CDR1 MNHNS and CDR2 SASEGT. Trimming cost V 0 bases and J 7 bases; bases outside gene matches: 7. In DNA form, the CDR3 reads TGTGCCAGCAGTGAAGCGCTGGGCAGGGGGCCTGGCTACACCTTC. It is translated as CASSEALGRGPGYTF.

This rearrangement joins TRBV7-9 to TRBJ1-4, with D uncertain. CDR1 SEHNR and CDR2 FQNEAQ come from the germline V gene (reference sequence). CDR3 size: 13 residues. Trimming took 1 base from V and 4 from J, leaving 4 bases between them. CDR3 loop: CASSLVFNEKLFF. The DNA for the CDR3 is TGTGCCAGCAGCTTAGTCTTTAATGAAAAACTGTTTTTT. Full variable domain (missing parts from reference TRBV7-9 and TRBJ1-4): DTGVSQNPRHKITKRGQNVTFRCDPISEHNRLYWYRQTLGQGPEFLTYFQNEAQLEKSRLLSDRFSAERPKGSFSTLEIQRTEQGDSAMYLCASSLVFNEKLFFGSGTQLSVL.

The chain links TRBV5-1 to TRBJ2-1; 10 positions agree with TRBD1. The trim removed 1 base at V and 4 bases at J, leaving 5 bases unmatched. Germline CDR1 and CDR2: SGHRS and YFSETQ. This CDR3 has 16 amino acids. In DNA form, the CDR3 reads TGCGCCAGCAGCTTGCGGCGGACAGGGGGGTACAATGAGCAGTTCTTC. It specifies CASSLRRTGGYNEQFF.